A selection of T cell receptor beta chains follows, all from one sample in a study of cytomegalovirus exposure and HLA in healthy donors. TCRdb's table, derived via immunoSEQ multiplex PCR, lists solely in-frame clones and lacks some. The profile shows some 140,000 clones, 65% to 80% of them singletons. Sequences were obtained from PBMCs. Every receptor here comes from a man aged 40-55 years in good health and CMV-seronegative. The CDR3 runs from the conserved cysteine through the conserved F or W. D genes are given only for firm matches. Only some rows state a clone size, as once, few, many or a class for expanded clones.

>.|13|.|TRBJ1-2|TRBV6-5
TGTGCCAGCAGTCGGGGTTATAAGGATGGCTACACCTTC
CASSRGYKDGYTF
>TRBD2|15|.|TRBJ2-7|TRBV15
TGTGCCACCAGCAGAACCGGGACTAACCGCTACGAGCAGTACTTC
CATSRTGTNRYEQYF
>.|13|.|TRBJ2-5|TRBV5-6
TGTGCCAGCAGCTTGACATCCATGGAGACCCAGTACTTC
CASSLTSMETQYF
>.|13|.|TRBJ1-1|TRBV7-9
TGTGCCAGCAGCTCCCAGGCAAACACTGAAGCTTTCTTT
CASSSQANTEAFF
>.|15|.|TRBJ2-6|TRBV7-9
TGTGCCAGCAGCTCCCAGATCTCTGGGGCCAACGTCCTGACTTTC
CASSSQISGANVLTF
>TRBD1|14|.|TRBJ2-7|TRBV6-1
TGTGCCAGCACCCCAGGGGGCCTTGGCTACGAGCAGTACTTC
CASTPGGLGYEQYF
>TRBD1|15|.|TRBJ1-4|TRBV2
TGTGCCAGCAGTGGGGGACAGACCGCTAATGAAAAACTGTTTTTT
CASSGGQTANEKLFF
>.|18|.|TRBJ2-1|TRBV7-6
TGTGCCAGCACCCAAGACAGGCAACTCCCTTACTCCTACAATGAGCAGTTCTTC
CASTQDRQLPYSYNEQFF
>.|15|once|TRBJ2-7|TRBV6-5
TGTGCCAGCAGTTACACTACGGCGAGCTCCTACGAGCAGTACTTC
CASSYTTASSYEQYF
>.|15|.|TRBJ2-3|TRBV12-5
TGTGCTAGTGGTTTGGGCCAAGTATCGACTGATACGCAGTATTTT
CASGLGQVSTDTQYF
>.|13|.|TRBJ1-1|TRBV29-1
TGCAGCGTTGACCGACAGGAGTACACTGAAGCTTTCTTT
CSVDRQEYTEAFF